This T cell receptor beta chain emerged from a study of immune evolution from preneoplasia to lung adenocarcinoma. Study results and caveats: Normal lung had highest clonality; later lesions appeared denser, more diverse. Normal lung had the highest top T cell clone frequencies.

As to this clone: The antigen is not known.

From germline, CDR1 is MNHEY and CDR2 SMNVEV (reference sequence). Trimming stripped 1 base from V and 3 bases from J, with 7 bases between. The CDR3 spans 14 residues. Measured with immunoSEQ multiplex PCR; TCRdb has only the in-frame clones, and not every one. The data hold some 15,000 clones, with roughly 80% observed a single time. This chain connects TRBV27 to TRBJ1-5; D gene ambiguous. The sample comprised FFPE minimally invasive lung adenocarcinoma tissue. The sequence was collected from a person aged 70 to 85 with lung adenocarcinoma. CDR3 DNA sequence: TGTGCCAGCAGTTTATGGGGAAACAATCAGCCCCAGCATTTT. Translated, it gives CASSLWGNNQPQHF.